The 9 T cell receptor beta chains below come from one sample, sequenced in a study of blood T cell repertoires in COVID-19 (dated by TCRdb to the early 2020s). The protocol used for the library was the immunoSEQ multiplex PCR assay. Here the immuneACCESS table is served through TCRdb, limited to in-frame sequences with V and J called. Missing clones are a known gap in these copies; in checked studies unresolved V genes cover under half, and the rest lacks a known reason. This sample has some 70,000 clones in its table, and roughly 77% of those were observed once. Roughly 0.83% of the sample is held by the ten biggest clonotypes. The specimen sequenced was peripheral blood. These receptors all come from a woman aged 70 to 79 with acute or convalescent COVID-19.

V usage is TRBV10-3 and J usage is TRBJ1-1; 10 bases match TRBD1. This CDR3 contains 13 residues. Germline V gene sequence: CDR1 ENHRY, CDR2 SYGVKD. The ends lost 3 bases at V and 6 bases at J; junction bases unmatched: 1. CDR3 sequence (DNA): TGTGCCATCAGTGAAGGACAGGGGGCTGAAGCTTTCTTT. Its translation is CAISEGQGAEAFF.

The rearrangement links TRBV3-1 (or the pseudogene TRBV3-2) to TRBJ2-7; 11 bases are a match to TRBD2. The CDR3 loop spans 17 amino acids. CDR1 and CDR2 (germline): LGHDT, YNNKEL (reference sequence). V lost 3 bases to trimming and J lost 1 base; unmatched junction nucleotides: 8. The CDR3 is CASSHHGTSGSSYEQYF. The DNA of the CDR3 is TGTGCCAGCAGCCACCACGGGACTAGCGGCTCTTCCTACGAGCAGTACTTC.

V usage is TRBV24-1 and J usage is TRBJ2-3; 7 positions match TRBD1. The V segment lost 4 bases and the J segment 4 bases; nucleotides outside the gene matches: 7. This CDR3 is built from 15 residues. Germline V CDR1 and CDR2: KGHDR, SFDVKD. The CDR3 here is CATSDTLQGADTQYF. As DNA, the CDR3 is TGTGCCACCAGTGACACTCTGCAGGGGGCAGATACGCAGTATTTT.

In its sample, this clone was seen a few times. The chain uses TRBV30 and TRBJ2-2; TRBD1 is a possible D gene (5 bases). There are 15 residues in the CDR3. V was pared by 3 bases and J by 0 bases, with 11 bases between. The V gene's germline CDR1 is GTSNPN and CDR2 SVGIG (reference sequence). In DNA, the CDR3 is TGTGCCTGGAGCCTTTTGACAGCGAACACCGGGGAGCTGTTTTTT. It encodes CAWSLLTANTGELFF. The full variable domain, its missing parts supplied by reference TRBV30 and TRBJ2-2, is SQTIHQWPATLVQPVGSPLSLECTVEGTSNPNLYWYRQAAGRGLQLLFYSVGIGQISSEVPQNLSASRPQDRQFILSSKKLLLSDSGFYLCAWSLLTANTGELFFGEGSRLTVL.

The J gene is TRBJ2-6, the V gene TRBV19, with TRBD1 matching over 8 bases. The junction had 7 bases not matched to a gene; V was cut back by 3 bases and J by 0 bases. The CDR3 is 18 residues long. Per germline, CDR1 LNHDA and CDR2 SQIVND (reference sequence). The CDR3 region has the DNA TGTGCCAGTAGTATGTTGACAGGGGCCCTCTCTGGGGCCAACGTCCTGACTTTC. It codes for CASSMLTGALSGANVLTF.

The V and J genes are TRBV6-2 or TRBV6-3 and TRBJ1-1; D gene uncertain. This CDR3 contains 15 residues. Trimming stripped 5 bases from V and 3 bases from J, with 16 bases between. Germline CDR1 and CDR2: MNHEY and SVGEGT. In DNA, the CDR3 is TGTGCCAGCAGTCAATCTCTTGTCCGGGACACTGAAGCTTTCTTT. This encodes CASSQSLVRDTEAFF.

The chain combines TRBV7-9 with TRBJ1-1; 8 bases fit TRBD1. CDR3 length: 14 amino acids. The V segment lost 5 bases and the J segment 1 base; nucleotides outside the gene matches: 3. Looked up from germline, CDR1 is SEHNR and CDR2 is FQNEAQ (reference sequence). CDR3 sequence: CASSKGQGNTEAFF. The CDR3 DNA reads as TGTGCCAGCAGCAAAGGACAGGGGAACACTGAAGCTTTCTTT.

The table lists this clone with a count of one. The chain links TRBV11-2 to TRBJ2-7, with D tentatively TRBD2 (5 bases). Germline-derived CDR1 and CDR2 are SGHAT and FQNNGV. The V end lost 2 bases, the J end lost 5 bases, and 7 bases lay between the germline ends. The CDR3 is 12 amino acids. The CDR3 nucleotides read TGTGCCAGCAGCTTATCGAGGGACGAGCAGTACTTC. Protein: CASSLSRDEQYF.

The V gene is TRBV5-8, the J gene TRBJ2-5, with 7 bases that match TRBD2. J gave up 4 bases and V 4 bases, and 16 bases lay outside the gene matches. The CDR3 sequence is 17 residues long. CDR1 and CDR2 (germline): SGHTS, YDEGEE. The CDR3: CASSELLAVPLGETQYF. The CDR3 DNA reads TGTGCCAGCAGCGAGCTCCTAGCGGTACCTCTGGGAGAGACCCAGTACTTC.